The present TCR beta chain was sequenced within a study of blood T cell repertoires in COVID-19. Study in general: From the United States, Italy and Spain came samples of acute and convalescent COVID-19.

The junction had 11 bases not matched to a gene; V was cut back by 4 bases and J by 5 bases. The CDR3 contains 15 residues. Germline CDR1 is SGHRS and CDR2 is YFSETQ. Sequencing used immunoSEQ multiplex PCR; TCRdb keeps in-frame clones, though not all of them. This table holds 200,000 to 250,000 clones, 65% to 90% found once. Material for sequencing was PBMCs or T cells enriched from blood (not recorded which). The rearrangement uses TRBV5-1 and TRBJ2-5, with TRBD1 matching over 7 bases. This TCR came from a woman between 40 and 50 years old with acute COVID-19. The CDR3 coding sequence is TGCGCCAGCAGCCCCCCGGACAGGTTGGGGGAGACCCAGTACTTC. Its protein product is CASSPPDRLGETQYF.